The following is a TCR beta chain sequence with its context. No antigen is known for it. This sample is drawn from a study of vaccination effects on CD4 cells after COVID-19. At the level of the study: Each well held around 2 million PBMC cultured with around 10 ug/ml peptides and 9.5 to 10 IU/ml IL-2.

The culture ran for about eleven days before CD4+ T cells were isolated. It was two doses of either the BNT162b2 or mRNA-1273 vaccine that participants received. The germline V gene encodes CDR1 SGHVS and CDR2 FQNEAQ. V was pared by 3 bases and J by 3 bases, with 11 bases of the junction left unmatched. The CDR3 sequence is 17 residues long. TCRdb's copy holds only in-frame clones and misses some; the assay was immunoSEQ multiplex PCR. Of tens of thousands of clones listed, about 73% are singletons. The chain has TRBV7-8 and TRBJ1-5; 7 bases align to TRBD1. The material was CD4+ T cells from PBMCs cultured without peptide, obtained after COVID-19 vaccination. The TCR sequence derives from a human donor who received a COVID-19 vaccine. The CDR3 region is CASSFDRVAGTNQPQHF. The CDR3 DNA reads TGTGCCAGCAGCTTTGACAGGGTTGCAGGGACCAATCAGCCCCAGCATTTT.